This T cell receptor beta chain was sequenced for a study of neurological immune-mediated disorders. The time point was: longitudinal time-point 2. Study-wide results and limits: Because no CDR3 amino acid sequences were shared across subjects by expanded clones, private repertoires were suggested in all groups.

Many counts were recorded for this clonotype. Its antigen is unidentified. The germline V gene encodes CDR1 SGHKS and CDR2 YYEKEE (reference sequence). This CDR3 is built from 15 residues. Trimming stripped 3 bases from V and 2 bases from J, with 15 bases between. With 10-nucleotide random UMIs included, cDNA was synthesized by 5'RACE. Each CDR3 protein gets one entry after TCRdb re-called the 5' RACE reads with MiXCR. The sample has roughly 34,000 distinct CDR3 sequences; less than 15% are singletons. This chain links TRBV5-5 with TRBJ2-7; a weak D match, TRBD2 (5 bases). The TCR was taken from a woman aged 40 to 50 in good health. Sample: PBMCs. CDR3: CASSSGLSSTYEQYF. As DNA, the CDR3 is TGTGCCAGCAGCTCCGGACTCAGCTCCACCTACGAGCAGTACTTC.